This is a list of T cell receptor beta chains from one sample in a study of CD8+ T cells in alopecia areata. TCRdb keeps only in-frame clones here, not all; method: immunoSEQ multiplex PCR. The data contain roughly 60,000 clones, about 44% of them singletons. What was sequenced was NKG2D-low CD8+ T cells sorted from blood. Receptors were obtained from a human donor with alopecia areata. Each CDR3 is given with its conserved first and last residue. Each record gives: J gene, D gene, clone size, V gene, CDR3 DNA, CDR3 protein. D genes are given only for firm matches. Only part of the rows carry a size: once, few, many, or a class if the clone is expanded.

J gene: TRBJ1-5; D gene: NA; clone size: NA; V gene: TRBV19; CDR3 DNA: TGTGCCAGTAACCCCCCAGGGGACAATCAGCCCCAGCATTTT; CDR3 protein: CASNPPGDNQPQHF
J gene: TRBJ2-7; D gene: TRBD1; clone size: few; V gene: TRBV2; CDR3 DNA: TGTGCCAGCAGTGGAGGGGGCTTAGAAGGGATGACCTACGAGCAGTACTTC; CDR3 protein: CASSGGGLEGMTYEQYF
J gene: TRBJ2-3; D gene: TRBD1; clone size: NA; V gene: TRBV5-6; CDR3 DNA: TGTGCCAGCAGCTTGGAAGGGACAGCTAGCACAGATACGCAGTATTTT; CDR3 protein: CASSLEGTASTDTQYF
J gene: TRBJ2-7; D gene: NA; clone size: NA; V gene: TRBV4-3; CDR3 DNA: TGCGCCAGCAGCCCTTATCTAGCAGGCGGCTCCTACGAGCAGTACTTC; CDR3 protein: CASSPYLAGGSYEQYF
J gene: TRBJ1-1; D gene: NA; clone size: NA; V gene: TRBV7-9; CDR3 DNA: TGTGCCAGCAGAAACGAGGGATTGGTATTTGGAGCTTTCTTT; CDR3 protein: CASRNEGLVFGAFF
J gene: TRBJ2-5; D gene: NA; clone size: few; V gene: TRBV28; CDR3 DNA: TGTGCCAGCGCTGGCGTCCAAGAGACCCAGTACTTC; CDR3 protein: CASAGVQETQYF
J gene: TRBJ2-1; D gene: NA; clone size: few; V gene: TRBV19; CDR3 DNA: TGTGCCAGTAGTATAGTTGTGGTGGGGACACGGACGACGGGGCAGTTCTTC; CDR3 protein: CASSIVVVGTRTTGQFF
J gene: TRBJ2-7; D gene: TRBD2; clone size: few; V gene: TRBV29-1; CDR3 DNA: TGCAGCGTCATGCCCGGGGGGAGAGGGTGGGCCGAGCAGTACTTC; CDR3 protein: CSVMPGGRGWAEQYF
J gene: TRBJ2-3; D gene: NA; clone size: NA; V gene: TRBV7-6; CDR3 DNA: TGTGCCAGCAGCTTAGGGGAAATAGATACGCAGTATTTT; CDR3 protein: CASSLGEIDTQYF
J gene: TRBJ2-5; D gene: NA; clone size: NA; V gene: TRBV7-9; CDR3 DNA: TGTGCCAGCAGCGACGATCAGCCCAGAGAGACCCAGTACTTC; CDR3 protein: CASSDDQPRETQYF
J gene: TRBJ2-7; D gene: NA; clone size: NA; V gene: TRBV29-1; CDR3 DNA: TGCAGCGTCGGAGAGGGAACCTACGAGCAGTACTTC; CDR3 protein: CSVGEGTYEQYF
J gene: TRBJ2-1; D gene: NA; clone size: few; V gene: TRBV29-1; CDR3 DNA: TGCAGCGCCCCCTCCCCCAGTGAGCAGTTCTTC; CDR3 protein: CSAPSPSEQFF
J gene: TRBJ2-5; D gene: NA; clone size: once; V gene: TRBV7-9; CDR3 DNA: TGTGCCAGCAGCCGCGGGACAGATCAAGAGACCCAGTACTTC; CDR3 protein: CASSRGTDQETQYF
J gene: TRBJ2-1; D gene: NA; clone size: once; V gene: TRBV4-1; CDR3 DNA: TGCGCCAGCAGCCCGACCGGCAGCGGATACAATGAGCAGTTCTTC; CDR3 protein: CASSPTGSGYNEQFF
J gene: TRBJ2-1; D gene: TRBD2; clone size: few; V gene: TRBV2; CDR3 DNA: TGTGCCAGCAGCGATAGCGGGAGGGTTAGTGAGCAGTTCTTC; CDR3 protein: CASSDSGRVSEQFF
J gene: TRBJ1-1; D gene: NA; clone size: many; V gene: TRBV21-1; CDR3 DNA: TGTGCCAGCATTAGGTCGATGAACACTGAAGCTTTCTTT; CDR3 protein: CASIRSMNTEAFF
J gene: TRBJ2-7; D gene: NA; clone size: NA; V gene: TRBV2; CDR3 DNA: TGTGCCAGCAGCCGACTGATTAGCGAGCAGTACTTC; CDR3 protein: CASSRLISEQYF
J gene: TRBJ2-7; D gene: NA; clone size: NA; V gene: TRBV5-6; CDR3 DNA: TGTGCCAGCAGCTGGGGGGACCAGACCTACGAGCAGTACTTC; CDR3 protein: CASSWGDQTYEQYF
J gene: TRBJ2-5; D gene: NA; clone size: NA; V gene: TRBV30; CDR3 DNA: TGTGCCTGGAAGCTGGAGACCCAGTACTTC; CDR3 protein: CAWKLETQYF
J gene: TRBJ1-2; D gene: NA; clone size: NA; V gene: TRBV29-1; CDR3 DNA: TGCAGCGTTGACACTGATCCCCATGGCTACACCTTC; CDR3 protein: CSVDTDPHGYTF
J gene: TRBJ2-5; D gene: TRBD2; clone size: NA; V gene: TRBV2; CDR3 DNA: TGTGCCAGCACCCAAGCGGGAGGGCCGGGCGAGACCCAGTACTTC; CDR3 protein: CASTQAGGPGETQYF
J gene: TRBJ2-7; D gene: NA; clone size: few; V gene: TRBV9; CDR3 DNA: TGTGCCAGCAGCGTAGGTTACGAGCAGTACTTC; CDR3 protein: CASSVGYEQYF
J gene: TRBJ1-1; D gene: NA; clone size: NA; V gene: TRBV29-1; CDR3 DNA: TGCAGCGTTGAAGATCAGGGGATCGCTTTCTTT; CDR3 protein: CSVEDQGIAFF
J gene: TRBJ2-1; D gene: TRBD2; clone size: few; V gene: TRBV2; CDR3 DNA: TGTGCCAGCAGTGGTGGACTAGCCTACAATGAGCAGTTCTTC; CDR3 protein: CASSGGLAYNEQFF
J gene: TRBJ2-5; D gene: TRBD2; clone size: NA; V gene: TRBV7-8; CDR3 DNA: TGTGCCAGCAGCTTAACGGCGGGGGACGGAGGACCTCAAGAGACCCAGTACTTC; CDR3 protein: CASSLTAGDGGPQETQYF
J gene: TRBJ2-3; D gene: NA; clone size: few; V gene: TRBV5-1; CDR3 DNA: TGCGCCAGCAGCTTGGCAGGGACAGATACGCAGTATTTT; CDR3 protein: CASSLAGTDTQYF
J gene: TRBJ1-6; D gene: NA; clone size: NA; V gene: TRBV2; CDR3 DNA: TGTGCCAGCACGCAGAGTAATTCACCCCTCCACTTT; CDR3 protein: CASTQSNSPLHF
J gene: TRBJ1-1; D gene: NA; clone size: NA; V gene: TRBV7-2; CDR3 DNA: TGTGCCAGCAGCTTAGTTTATGGCATATTGAACACTGAAGCTTTCTTT; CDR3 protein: CASSLVYGILNTEAFF
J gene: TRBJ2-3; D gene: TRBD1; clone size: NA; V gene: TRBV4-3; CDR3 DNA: TGCGCCAGCAGCCAAGCAGCGACAGGGGCAGTGTCAGATACGCAGTATTTT; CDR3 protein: CASSQAATGAVSDTQYF